What follows describes a single T cell receptor (beta chain). TCRdb's table, derived via immunoSEQ multiplex PCR, lists solely in-frame clones and lacks some. The data contain 30,000 to 35,000 clones, about 90% of them singletons. Germline values: CDR1 SGHRS, CDR2 YFSETQ. The CDR3 spans 15 residues. Trimming cost V 0 bases and J 0 bases, with 9 bases left between them. The data were taken from a study of regulatory and conventional T cells in RAG deficiency. The data were also submitted as part of a second study, on regulatory T cells. From that paper: Primers: 52 TRBV forward and 13 TRBJ reverse.

This TCR derives from a human donor in good health. This chain connects TRBV5-1 to TRBJ1-1; D gene ambiguous. The sequenced material came from CD8+ T cells sorted from blood. The CDR3 nucleotides are TGCGCCAGCAGCTTGGAGCAAGGAATGAACACTGAAGCTTTCTTT. Residues: CASSLEQGMNTEAFF.